The 18 T cell receptor beta chains below come from one sample, sequenced in a study of blood T cell repertoires in COVID-19. Data came from immunoSEQ multiplex PCR; TCRdb stores just in-frame clones and leaves some out. The table records about 87,000 clones, around 87% of them present only once. The sequenced sample consisted of peripheral blood. The receptors were sampled from a human donor with acute or convalescent COVID-19. The donor label of this sample is uncertain.

The sample holds a few counts of this clone. This chain connects TRBV5-8 to TRBJ1-5; D not resolved. The CDR3 extends over 13 amino acids. Germline loops: CDR1 SGHTS, CDR2 YDEGEE. Trimming took 1 base from V and 2 from J, leaving 4 bases between them. The CDR3 here is CASSLYGNQPQHF. The CDR3 coding sequence is TGTGCCAGCAGCTTGTATGGCAATCAGCCCCAGCATTTT. The full variable domain, rest sourced from reference TRBV5-8 and TRBJ1-5, is EAGVTQSPTHLIKTRGQQATLRCSPISGHTSVYWYQQALGLGLQFLLWYDEGEERNRGNFPPRFSGRQFPNYSSELNVNALELEDSALYLCASSLYGNQPQHFGDGTRLSIL.

The J gene is TRBJ2-7, the V gene TRBV4-1; weak D call: TRBD2 (5 bases). The CDR3 loop spans 15 amino acids. The germline V gene encodes CDR1 MGHRA and CDR2 YSYEKL. V lost 0 bases, J lost 6 bases, and 15 bases lay in between. In DNA form, the CDR3 reads TGCGCCAGCAGCCAAGATATTGGGGTTAGCGTCGAGCAGTACTTC. Protein product: CASSQDIGVSVEQYF.

This clone was detected once. The chain combines TRBV24-1 with TRBJ2-1; 11 nucleotides align to TRBD2. CDR3 length equals 16 residues. In germline, CDR1 is KGHDR, CDR2 SFDVKD. With V trimmed by 4 bases and J by 4 bases, 5 bases remained unmatched. CDR3 in amino acids: CATSDYSGGGYNEQFF. For the CDR3, the DNA is TGTGCCACCAGTGACTATAGCGGGGGGGGTTACAATGAGCAGTTCTTC.

This rearrangement joins TRBV5-1 to TRBJ2-7; D is perhaps TRBD2 (5 bases). This CDR3 region has 14 residues. V lost 2 bases and J lost 3, with 12 bases in between. CDR1 is SGHRS and CDR2 is YFSETQ in the germline V gene. The CDR3, as DNA: TGCGCCAGCAGCTTTGGCGGGTTCGGCTACGAGCAGTACTTC. It is translated as CASSFGGFGYEQYF.

This sequence joins TRBV10-3 and TRBJ1-5; maybe TRBD1 (5 bases). V dropped 7 bases and J dropped 0 bases, with 13 bases sitting between them. CDR1 is ENHRY and CDR2 is SYGVKD in the germline V gene. The CDR3 runs to 15 residues. For the CDR3, the DNA is TGTGCCATCAAAGCAGACAGTTCTAGCAATCAGCCCCAGCATTTT. Its protein product is CAIKADSSSNQPQHF.

The chain carries TRBV30 and TRBJ1-1; 9 nucleotides agree with TRBD1. CDR3 size: 15 residues. V shed 2 bases and J 6 bases; nucleotides not matched to a gene: 10. Germline lookup yields CDR1 GTSNPN and CDR2 SVGIG (reference sequence). The CDR3 spells CAWSTPGQGIAEAFF. CDR3 in DNA: TGTGCCTGGAGTACCCCAGGACAGGGGATCGCTGAAGCTTTCTTT.

The rearrangement uses TRBV25-1 and TRBJ1-2; maybe TRBD1 (6 bases). CDR3 length: 15 residues. Trimming removed 6 bases at V and 0 bases at J, with 14 bases between. Germline CDR1 and CDR2: MGHDK and SYGVNS. CDR3 protein: CASSGDRIANYGYTF. The CDR3 DNA is TGTGCCAGCAGCGGTGACAGGATAGCTAACTATGGCTACACCTTC.

The chain employs TRBV28 and TRBJ1-5; D is uncertain. Between the trimmed V and J ends, which lost 5 bases and 6 bases, there was a span of 8 bases. Germline lookup yields CDR1 MDHEN and CDR2 SYDVKM. This CDR3 spans 12 amino acids. CDR3 residues: CASSGLRQPQHF. Written as DNA, the CDR3 is TGTGCCAGCAGTGGCCTTCGTCAGCCCCAGCATTTT.

V gene TRBV7-3 combines with J gene TRBJ1-1; D is ambiguous. The CDR3 length is 13 residues. Looked up from germline, CDR1 is SGHTA and CDR2 is FQGTGA. V was trimmed by 6 bases and J by 1 base, leaving 9 bases between them. The CDR3 region is CASRSDPNTEAFF. The DNA for the CDR3 is TGTGCCAGCAGGTCAGATCCGAACACTGAAGCTTTCTTT.

The rearrangement joins TRBV4-1 to TRBJ1-4; D call uncertain. Germline V gene sequence: CDR1 MGHRA, CDR2 YSYEKL. The CDR3 length is 14 residues. Trimming cost V 4 bases and J 8 bases, with 14 bases left between them. The CDR3 here is CASSRGGPEEKLFF. CDR3 DNA sequence: TGCGCCAGCAGCCGCGGAGGACCAGAAGAAAAACTGTTTTTT.

This chain joins TRBV3-1 (or the pseudogene TRBV3-2) and TRBJ1-2; tentative D call: TRBD1 (5 bases). This CDR3 region has 13 residues. Germline V lookup: CDR1 LGHDT, CDR2 YNNKEL (reference sequence). Trimming removed 3 bases from V and 3 bases from J, with 8 bases in between. CDR3 sequence reads: CASSHREDYGYTF. The DNA of the CDR3 is TGTGCCAGCAGCCACAGGGAAGACTATGGCTACACCTTC.

This rearrangement joins TRBV3-1 (or the pseudogene TRBV3-2) to TRBJ2-2; 13 nucleotides line up with TRBD2. Trimming cost V 2 bases and J 7 bases; bases outside gene matches: 10. Germline V gives CDR1 LGHDT, CDR2 YNNKEL (reference sequence). This CDR3 contains 18 residues. The CDR3 DNA reads TGTGCCAGCAGCCAACTAACCGGACTAGCGGGGGCGTTCGGGGAGCTGTTTTTT. This encodes CASSQLTGLAGAFGELFF.

The V and J genes are TRBV27 and TRBJ1-4, with D unresolved. This CDR3 region has 18 residues. Germline V gene sequence: CDR1 MNHEY, CDR2 SMNVEV (reference sequence). V was shortened by 5 bases and J by 0 bases, with 19 bases between the two germline ends. For the CDR3, the DNA is TGTGCCAGCAGTCCCGCCCTAACCGTTCCCTCAACTAATGAAAAACTGTTTTTT. Protein: CASSPALTVPSTNEKLFF.

The chain employs TRBV25-1 and TRBJ2-5; 7 bases fit TRBD1. The CDR3 has 16 residues. The V and J ends lost 4 bases and 2 bases, in that order; junction bases with no gene match: 10. Germline loops: CDR1 MGHDK, CDR2 SYGVNS. CDR3 coding DNA: TGTGCCAGCAGTGTCCGGGACAGAATCGGACAAGAGACCCAGTACTTC. Translation: CASSVRDRIGQETQYF.

V is TRBV18 and J is TRBJ1-2; 9 bases match TRBD1. Germline V gene data show CDR1 as KGHSH and CDR2 as LQKENI. This CDR3 region has 14 residues. The junction had 6 bases not matched to a gene; V was cut back by 3 bases and J by 7 bases. CDR3 nucleotides: TGTGCCAGCTCACCCGGGACAGGGTTTGCTGGCTACACCTTC. Residues: CASSPGTGFAGYTF.

V gene TRBV6-6 combines with J gene TRBJ2-3; a weak D match, TRBD1 (6 bases). The CDR3 covers 17 residues. Germline V CDR1 and CDR2: MNHNY, SVGAGI (reference sequence). The V and J ends lost 5 bases and 7 bases respectively, with 25 bases between them. The CDR3 sequence: CASSRTGGGPLSNTQYF. For the CDR3, the DNA is TGTGCCAGCAGTCGGACTGGGGGCGGGCCTCTCTCCAATACGCAGTATTTT.

This chain connects TRBV27 to TRBJ1-6; TRBD1 is a possible D gene (6 bases). The CDR3 covers 16 residues. Germline V gene lookup returns CDR1 MNHEY and CDR2 SMNVEV (reference sequence). The germline V and J ends were trimmed by 5 bases and 7 bases, with 18 bases remaining between them. CDR3 bases: TGTGCCAGCAGTCTCTCCCAAGGGGGAATGAATTCACCCCTCCACTTT. Translating it yields CASSLSQGGMNSPLHF.

This clone was counted once. The V and J genes are TRBV5-4 and TRBJ2-7; TRBD2 agrees at 8 bases. The CDR3 totals 14 residues. V trimming: 6 bases; J trimming: 4 bases; junction bases outside the gene matches: 9. CDR1 and CDR2 (germline): SGHNT, YYREEE (reference sequence). The CDR3 here is CASTTRGGLYEQYF. The CDR3 bases are TGTGCCAGCACTACCCGGGGGGGGCTATACGAGCAGTACTTC.